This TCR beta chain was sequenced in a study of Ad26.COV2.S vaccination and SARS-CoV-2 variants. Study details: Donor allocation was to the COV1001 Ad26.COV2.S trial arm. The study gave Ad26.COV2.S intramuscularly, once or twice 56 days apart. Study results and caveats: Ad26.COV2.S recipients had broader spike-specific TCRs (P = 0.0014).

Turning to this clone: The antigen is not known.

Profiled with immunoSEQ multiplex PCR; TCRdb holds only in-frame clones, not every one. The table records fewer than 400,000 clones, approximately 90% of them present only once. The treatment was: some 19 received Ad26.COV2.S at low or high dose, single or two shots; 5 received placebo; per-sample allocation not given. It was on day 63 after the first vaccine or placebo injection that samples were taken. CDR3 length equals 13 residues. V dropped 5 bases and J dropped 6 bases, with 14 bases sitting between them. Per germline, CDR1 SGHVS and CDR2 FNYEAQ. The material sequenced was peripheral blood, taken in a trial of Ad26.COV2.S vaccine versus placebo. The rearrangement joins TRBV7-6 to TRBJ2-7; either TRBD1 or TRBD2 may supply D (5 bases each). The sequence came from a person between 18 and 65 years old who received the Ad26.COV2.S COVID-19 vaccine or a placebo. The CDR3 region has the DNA TGTGCCAGCAGCGCCCGAAGGGACGGCGAGCAGTACTTC. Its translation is CASSARRDGEQYF.